The clone carrying this T cell receptor beta chain was seen a single time. The data were taken from a study of blood T cell repertoires in COVID-19. The data were produced by immunoSEQ multiplex PCR, yet TCRdb's version contains in-frame clones alone and is incomplete. The sample yields some 160,000 clones, over 70% seen once. V shed 3 bases and J shed 4 bases, with 18 bases lying between them. The CDR3 contains 16 residues. CDR1 is LGHDT and CDR2 is YNNKEL in the germline V gene (reference sequence). Cohort 3 recovery required two negative PCRs, clearance, or symptom resolution. This sequence joins TRBV3-1 (or the pseudogene TRBV3-2) and TRBJ1-1; no clear D. The sequenced sample was PBMCs or T cells enriched from blood (not recorded which). This clonotype originated in a woman aged 55-70 years who had recovered from COVID-19. The CDR3 nucleotides are TGTGCCAGCAGCCAGACCAGTCCGTGGGGAGGCACTGAAGCTTTCTTT. Translating it yields CASSQTSPWGGTEAFF.